The TCR beta chain under discussion was sequenced for a study of blood T cell repertoires in COVID-19. Across the whole study: Acute-phase and convalescent COVID-19 samples originated in the United States, Italy and Spain. Sources were T cells, B-cell-depleted T cells, or PBMCs; the material itself was cDNA or gDNA.

Per the original data handling: From reference gene primer amplification, estimates of nucleated cell counts were derived. The table came from immunoSEQ multiplex PCR; TCRdb's copy has only in-frame clones and leaves some out. D and trimming were read from the DNA, whereas the V and J calls and clone size are those reported in that table. The top ten hold over 2% of the sample, which has approximately 170,000 clones, 88% seen once. The germline CDR1 and CDR2 sequences are MDHEN and SYDVKM. V lost 8 bases and J lost 4, with 15 bases in between. This CDR3 comprises 14 residues. Sequencing was performed on peripheral blood. The gene calls are TRBV28 and TRBJ1-5, with D maybe TRBD1 (5 bases). The origin of this receptor is a man over 45 who had recovered from COVID-19. The CDR3 region has the DNA TGTGCCAGCCATAAGGGGTCCTTAAATCAGCCCCAGCATTTT. Its translation is CASHKGSLNQPQHF.